A single sample is the source of the 5 T cell receptor beta chains below, sequenced in a study of blood T cell repertoires in COVID-19 (dated by TCRdb to about 2020). Preparation of the library involved the immunoSEQ multiplex PCR assay. Held by TCRdb, this immuneACCESS table contains in-frame sequences only and omits some clones. Under half of the omission traces to an unresolved V gene where checked; the cause of the rest is unknown. The sample yields under 55,000 clones; over 70% were counted once. The ten largest clones capture about an eighth of the sample. The sequenced sample was peripheral blood. The receptors stem from a human donor in a cohort sampled during active COVID-19.

V and J are TRBV9 and TRBJ2-7, with a possible D match to TRBD2 (6 bases). The CDR3 has 13 residues. The germline gives CDR1 SGDLS, CDR2 YYNGEE. Deletions cut 4 bases from V and 6 bases from J, with 14 bases between. CDR3 region: CASSTGGRLEQYF. The CDR3 nucleotides are TGTGCCAGCAGCACCGGGGGTCGTCTCGAGCAGTACTTC.

The rearrangement uses TRBV6-6 and TRBJ2-5, with D uncertain. The CDR3 covers 14 residues. V was cut by 1 base and J by 0 bases, with 6 bases left in between. Germline loops: CDR1 MNHNY, CDR2 SVGAGI (reference sequence). CDR3 sequence (DNA): TGTGCCAGCAGTTACTTGGAGTACCAAGAGACCCAGTACTTC. Protein product: CASSYLEYQETQYF.

This chain links TRBV11-2 with TRBJ2-1; 10 nucleotides agree with TRBD2. The CDR3 consists of 15 residues. Germline values: CDR1 SGHAT, CDR2 FQNNGV. V was pared by 5 bases and J by 2 bases, with 3 bases of the junction left unmatched. CDR3: CASSLTSGTYNEQFF. As DNA, the CDR3 is TGTGCCAGCAGCCTCACTAGCGGGACCTACAATGAGCAGTTCTTC.

The chain has TRBV5-4 and TRBJ2-7; TRBD2 agrees at 12 bases. The germline gives CDR1 SGHNT, CDR2 YYREEE (reference sequence). V was pared by 1 base and J by 0 bases, with 8 bases of the junction left unmatched. The length of the CDR3 is 18 residues. The CDR3 region is CASSLSLAGGTLSYEQYF. CDR3 coding DNA: TGTGCCAGCAGCTTGTCTCTAGCGGGAGGGACCCTCTCCTACGAGCAGTACTTC.

This chain connects TRBV6-5 to TRBJ1-2; 10 nucleotides line up with TRBD1. CDR1 and CDR2 from the germline V gene are MNHEY and SVGAGI. J gave up 5 bases and V 6 bases, and 9 bases lay outside the gene matches. The CDR3 consists of 15 residues. CDR3 sequence: CASRKDRGRGYGYTF. CDR3 coding DNA: TGTGCCAGCAGGAAAGACAGGGGGCGCGGTTATGGCTACACCTTC.